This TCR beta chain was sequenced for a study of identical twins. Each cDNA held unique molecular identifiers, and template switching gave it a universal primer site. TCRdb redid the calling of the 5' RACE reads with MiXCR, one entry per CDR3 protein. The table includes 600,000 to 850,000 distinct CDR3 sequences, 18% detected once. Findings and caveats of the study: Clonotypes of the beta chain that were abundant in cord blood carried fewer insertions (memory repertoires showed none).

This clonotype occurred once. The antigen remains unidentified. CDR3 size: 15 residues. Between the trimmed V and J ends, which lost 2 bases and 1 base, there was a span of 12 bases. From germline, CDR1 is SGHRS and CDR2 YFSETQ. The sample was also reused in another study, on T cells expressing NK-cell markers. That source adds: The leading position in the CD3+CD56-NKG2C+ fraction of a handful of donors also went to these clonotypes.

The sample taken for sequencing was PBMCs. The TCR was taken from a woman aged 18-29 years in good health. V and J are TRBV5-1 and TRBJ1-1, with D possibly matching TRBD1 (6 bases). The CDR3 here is CASSLGGRENTEAFF. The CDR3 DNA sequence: TGCGCCAGCAGCTTAGGGGGACGGGAGAACACTGAAGCTTTCTTT.